The clone carrying this T cell receptor (beta chain) has ten or more counts. Its antigen is unidentified. Through Arm-PCR of CDR3 regions and iRepertoire HTBI primers, TCR beta libraries were built. Each CDR3 protein is one row after TCRdb ran MiXCR on the multiplex PCR reads. Of fewer than 550,000 distinct CDR3 sequences in the sample, 15% to 20% were seen once. Time point denoted: newly diagnosed GD, antithyroid drugs for less than 3 months. From PBMCs, RNA was extracted and then used to make the TCR library. This CDR3 region has 13 residues. Germline V lookup: CDR1 DFQATT, CDR2 SNEGSKA (reference sequence). V lost 3 bases and J lost 7, with 12 bases in between. The data are from a study of regulatory T cells in long-lasting Graves disease. General study results and limits: Favoring TRBV28, TRBJ1-2 and TRBJ2-5 was a feature seen in persistent disease.

In addition, the sample was reused for a study of T cells in Graves' hyperthyroidism and ophthalmopathy.

This TCR was sampled from a woman aged 35-65 years with Graves disease. The sample was peripheral blood mononuclear cells (PBMCs), taken at new diagnosis, from a patient treated with antithyroid drugs. The chain joins TRBV20-1 to TRBJ1-4; tentatively, D is TRBD1 (6 bases). This CDR3 is CSASLRGPEKLFF. CDR3 in DNA: TGCAGTGCTAGTCTCAGGGGCCCTGAAAAACTGTTTTTT.